The rows below give T cell receptor beta chains drawn from one sample of a study of PD-1 blockade in classical Hodgkin lymphoma. Produced via immunoSEQ multiplex PCR; TCRdb's table is partial and in-frame only. The sample consists of about 24,000 clones, approximately 81% of them appearing once. The source was peripheral blood mononuclear cells (PBMCs), collected before the second cycle of nivolumab. The receptors originated from a human donor with classical Hodgkin lymphoma. CDR3s include the opening cysteine and the closing phenylalanine or tryptophan. The D gene is left open where the match is weak. Clone size appears in some rows only: once, few, many, or a class for an expanded clone.

v_gene: TRBV7-2
d_gene: NA
j_gene: TRBJ2-5
abundance: NA
CDR3nt: TGTGCCAGCAGCTTAAGGGCACAAGAGACCCAGTACTTC
CDR3aa: CASSLRAQETQYF

v_gene: TRBV7-9
d_gene: TRBD2
j_gene: TRBJ2-1
abundance: NA
CDR3nt: TGTGCCAGCAGCGGCCCCGGGACTAGCGGTCCGAGCTCCTACAATGAGCAGTTCTTC
CDR3aa: CASSGPGTSGPSSYNEQFF

v_gene: TRBV7-9
d_gene: NA
j_gene: TRBJ2-1
abundance: NA
CDR3nt: TGTGCCAGCAGCCCGTACAATGAGCAGTTCTTC
CDR3aa: CASSPYNEQFF

v_gene: TRBV18
d_gene: TRBD1
j_gene: TRBJ2-1
abundance: NA
CDR3nt: TGTGCCAGCTCTCCGCTGAGGGGGACAGGGGATGAGCAGTTCTTC
CDR3aa: CASSPLRGTGDEQFF

v_gene: TRBV18
d_gene: NA
j_gene: TRBJ2-3
abundance: NA
CDR3nt: TGTGCCAGCTCGCCTGGTTTATACGGCACAGATACGCAGTATTTT
CDR3aa: CASSPGLYGTDTQYF

v_gene: TRBV6-5
d_gene: NA
j_gene: TRBJ2-3
abundance: NA
CDR3nt: TGTGCCAGCAGACTACTCCGGACCTCAGATACGCAGTATTTT
CDR3aa: CASRLLRTSDTQYF

v_gene: TRBV29-1
d_gene: TRBD1
j_gene: TRBJ2-5
abundance: NA
CDR3nt: TGCAGCGTGGAGAGGACAGGGCGAGGGGAGACCCAGTACTTC
CDR3aa: CSVERTGRGETQYF

v_gene: TRBV7-3
d_gene: NA
j_gene: TRBJ2-3
abundance: NA
CDR3nt: TGTGCCAGCAGCTTAACCCACAGCGGCACAGATACGCAGTATTTT
CDR3aa: CASSLTHSGTDTQYF

v_gene: TRBV27
d_gene: TRBD1
j_gene: TRBJ2-2
abundance: NA
CDR3nt: TGTGCCAGCGGATCCCCTCCGGACAGGCCCAACACCGGGGAGCTGTTTTTT
CDR3aa: CASGSPPDRPNTGELFF

v_gene: TRBV4-2
d_gene: TRBD2
j_gene: TRBJ2-6
abundance: NA
CDR3nt: TGTGCCAGCAGCCAAGCAGCGGGAGGTGCTGGGGCCAACGTCCTGACTTTC
CDR3aa: CASSQAAGGAGANVLTF

v_gene: TRBV2
d_gene: NA
j_gene: TRBJ2-5
abundance: large
CDR3nt: TGTGCCAGCAGTGACTGGCAGCCAGAGACCCAGTACTTC
CDR3aa: CASSDWQPETQYF

v_gene: TRBV5-6
d_gene: NA
j_gene: TRBJ2-7
abundance: NA
CDR3nt: TGTGCCAGCAGCTTGGGTCCCGAGCAGTACTTC
CDR3aa: CASSLGPEQYF

v_gene: TRBV5-1
d_gene: NA
j_gene: TRBJ2-2
abundance: NA
CDR3nt: TGCGCCAGCAGCTTAACGCCCAGCTCCACGCAGGGCACCGGGGAGCTGTTTTTT
CDR3aa: CASSLTPSSTQGTGELFF

v_gene: TRBV15
d_gene: NA
j_gene: TRBJ1-1
abundance: NA
CDR3nt: TGTGCCACCAGCAGAGAAGGCAGGAACACTGAAGCTTTCTTT
CDR3aa: CATSREGRNTEAFF

v_gene: TRBV29-1
d_gene: TRBD1
j_gene: TRBJ2-7
abundance: NA
CDR3nt: TGCAGCGTCCACCCAGGGACAGGTGTTGGAGAGCAGTACTTC
CDR3aa: CSVHPGTGVGEQYF

v_gene: TRBV6-1
d_gene: TRBD2
j_gene: TRBJ2-2
abundance: NA
CDR3nt: TGTGCCAGCAGGGGGACTAGCGGGACCGGGGAGCTGTTTTTT
CDR3aa: CASRGTSGTGELFF

v_gene: TRBV27
d_gene: NA
j_gene: TRBJ2-1
abundance: NA
CDR3nt: TGTGCCAGCAGTTCACCCCGACTAGACGCCTTCAATGAGCAGTTCTTC
CDR3aa: CASSSPRLDAFNEQFF

v_gene: TRBV6-1
d_gene: NA
j_gene: TRBJ1-1
abundance: NA
CDR3nt: TGTGCCAGCAGTGAAGGGAACACTGAAGCTTTCTTT
CDR3aa: CASSEGNTEAFF

v_gene: TRBV19
d_gene: TRBD1
j_gene: TRBJ2-1
abundance: NA
CDR3nt: TGTGCCAGTAGTAAGAGGGACAGGGTTGGCAATGAGCAGTTCTTC
CDR3aa: CASSKRDRVGNEQFF